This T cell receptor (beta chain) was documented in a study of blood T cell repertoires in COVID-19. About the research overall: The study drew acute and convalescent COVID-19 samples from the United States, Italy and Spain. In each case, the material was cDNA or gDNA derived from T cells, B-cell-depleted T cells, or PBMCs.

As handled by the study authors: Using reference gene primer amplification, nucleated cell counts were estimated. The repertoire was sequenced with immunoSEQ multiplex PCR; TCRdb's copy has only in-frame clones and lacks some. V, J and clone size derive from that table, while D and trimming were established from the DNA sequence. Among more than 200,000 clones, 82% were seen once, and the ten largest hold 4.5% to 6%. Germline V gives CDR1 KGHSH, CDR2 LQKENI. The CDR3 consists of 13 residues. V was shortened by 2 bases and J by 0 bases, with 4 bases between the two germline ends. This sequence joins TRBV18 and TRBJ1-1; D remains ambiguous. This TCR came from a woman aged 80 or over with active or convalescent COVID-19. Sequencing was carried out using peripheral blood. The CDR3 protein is CASSPNMNTEAFF. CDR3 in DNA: TGTGCCAGCTCACCAAATATGAACACTGAAGCTTTCTTT.